This T cell receptor (beta chain) was sequenced during a study of shared clonotypes between healthy human individuals. Whole-study results and caveats: The study found roughly 5% of naive CD4 clonotypes shared across a handful of donors. Naive subsets usually exceeded memory subsets in estimated richness.

This CDR3 comprises 18 residues. From germline, CDR1 is LGHNT and CDR2 FRNRAP. The ends were cut back, 0 bases at V and 0 bases at J, with 16 bases in the middle. To note about this clone: Its matching antigen is unknown.

Only in-frame clones appear in the TCRdb table, and some are missing; sequencing was by immunoSEQ multiplex PCR. This sample has about 1 million clones, with roughly 75% found just once. Caucasian adults living in Nashville, Tennessee, provided all samples. This chain connects TRBV12-5 to TRBJ2-3; possible D gene TRBD1, 5 bases. Sample: memory CD4+ T cells sorted from blood. Noted subset: CD45RA-negative fraction. The TCR was taken from a man younger than 35 in good health. The CDR3, as DNA: TGTGCTAGTGGTTTGGTTCCCCTTCATGACAGTAGCACAGATACGCAGTATTTT. Amino acids: CASGLVPLHDSSTDTQYF.